The 15 T cell receptor beta chains below all came from one sample that was sequenced in a study of blood T cells in healthy people across ages. The authors ran a second PCR of about 6 to 12 cycles using a sample-barcoded 5' primer and a J-beta primer mix. TCRdb redid the calling of the 5' RACE reads with MiXCR, one entry per CDR3 protein. The sample has approximately 900,000 distinct CDR3 sequences, around 48% seen once. The sequencing sample was made of blood. These receptors were obtained from a man aged 30 to 39 in good health.

This clonotype has a handful of counts. The chain links TRBV25-1 to TRBJ1-4, with TRBD1 identical over 7 bases. V lost 5 bases and J lost 7; bases outside the gene matches: 10. CDR1 MGHDK and CDR2 SYGVNS come from the germline V gene. The length of the CDR3 is 15 residues. The CDR3: CASSPPGGLGEKLFF. The CDR3 coding sequence is TGTGCCAGCAGTCCCCCAGGGGGACTCGGTGAAAAACTGTTTTTT.

The chain recombines TRBV5-1 with TRBJ2-1; D is unresolved. Looked up from germline, CDR1 is SGHRS and CDR2 is YFSETQ. Trimming removed 3 bases at V and 10 bases at J, with 11 bases between. This CDR3 contains 12 residues. The DNA for the CDR3 is TGCGCCAGCAGCTCGGATGTTCTCGAGCAGTTCTTC. Amino acids: CASSSDVLEQFF.

This clonotype was seen many times. This sequence joins TRBV9 and TRBJ1-2, with TRBD1 matching 10 bases. Germline CDR1 is SGDLS and CDR2 is YYNGEE. The CDR3 has 15 residues. Trimming took 2 bases from V and 2 from J; bases not matched to a gene: 3. CDR3 sequence (DNA): TGTGCCAGCAGCGTCAGGACAGGGGGGAACTATGGCTACACCTTC. As protein: CASSVRTGGNYGYTF.

V gene TRBV3-1 combines with J gene TRBJ1-6; possibly TRBD1 for D (5 bases). Germline CDR1 is LGHDT and CDR2 is YNNKEL (reference sequence). Deletions cut 4 bases from V and 10 bases from J, with 20 bases between. The CDR3 is made up of 16 amino acids. CDR3 nucleotides: TGTGCCAGCAGCCCGCGTGTACGGCGGGGGTTGTCACCCCTCCACTTT. Translating it yields CASSPRVRRGLSPLHF. Supplemented by reference TRBV3-1 and TRBJ1-6, the full variable domain reads DTAVSQTPKYLVTQMGNDKSIKCEQNLGHDTMYWYKQDSKKFLKIMFSYNNKELIINETVPNRFSPKSPDKAHLNLHINSLELGDSAVYFCASSPRVRRGLSPLHFGNGTRLTVT.

The V call is TRBV7-2, the J call TRBJ2-7; weak D call: TRBD1 (5 bases). The germline V gene encodes CDR1 SGHTA and CDR2 FQGNSA. The CDR3 covers 14 residues. The V and J ends lost 5 bases and 3 bases respectively, with 14 bases between them. The CDR3: CASSPDRDNYEQYF. CDR3 bases: TGTGCCAGCAGCCCCGACAGAGACAACTACGAGCAGTACTTC.

The V gene is TRBV29-1, the J gene TRBJ1-2; the D is unclear. The CDR3 covers 13 residues. V lost 4 bases and J lost 3, with 12 bases in between. Per the germline V gene, CDR1 is SQVTM and CDR2 is ANQGSEA. CDR3 protein: CSVVSAVDYGYTF. CDR3 DNA sequence: TGCAGCGTTGTTTCCGCGGTGGACTATGGCTACACCTTC.

The chain's CDR3 is CSARELAGGWSTDTQYF. The CDR3 DNA reads as TGCAGTGCTAGAGAACTAGCGGGGGGGTGGAGCACAGATACGCAGTATTTT. The chain combines TRBV20-1 with TRBJ2-3, with 13 bases fitting TRBD2. Per the germline V gene, CDR1 is DFQATT and CDR2 is SNEGSKA (reference sequence). This CDR3 has 17 residues. Unmatched junction bases numbered 3, after V lost 0 bases and J lost 0 bases.

The chain combines TRBV7-2 with TRBJ2-3, with D possibly being TRBD1 (5 bases). CDR3 size: 15 residues. Trimming left V 7 bases short and J 2 bases short, with 16 bases between. In germline, CDR1 is SGHTA, CDR2 FQGNSA. For the CDR3, the DNA is TGTGCCAGCACCCAAGGGGCCCTTCTCACAGATACGCAGTATTTT. It yields the protein CASTQGALLTDTQYF.

This chain joins TRBV7-2 and TRBJ2-2; a weak D match, TRBD1 (6 bases). The CDR3 is made up of 14 amino acids. V was cut by 6 bases and J by 8 bases, with 16 bases left in between. Germline assignment: CDR1 SGHTA and CDR2 FQGNSA. The CDR3 DNA follows: TGTGCCAGCAGGAAACCGGGACAAACTGGGGAGCTGTTTTTT. The encoded protein is CASRKPGQTGELFF.

The chain employs TRBV4-1 and TRBJ1-1, with D hard to call. The CDR3 sequence is 13 residues long. V gave up 5 bases and J gave up 2 bases, with 9 bases separating them. Germline V gene lookup returns CDR1 MGHRA and CDR2 YSYEKL. The CDR3 region is CASSLDSNTEAFF. CDR3 DNA sequence: TGCGCCAGCAGCTTGGATTCAAACACTGAAGCTTTCTTT.

This clonotype came up a few times. The chain is built from TRBV30 and TRBJ2-1; 10 nucleotides agree with TRBD1. The V segment lost 3 bases and the J segment 8 bases; nucleotides outside the gene matches: 7. The CDR3 extends over 14 amino acids. Germline V gene sequence: CDR1 GTSNPN, CDR2 SVGIG (reference sequence). CDR3 coding DNA: TGTGCCTGGAGCCGGGACAGGGGATTATATGAGCAGTTCTTC. This translates into CAWSRDRGLYEQFF.

The J gene is TRBJ1-1, the V gene TRBV12-3 or TRBV12-4, with D possibly being TRBD1 (6 bases). Between the trimmed V and J ends, which lost 3 bases and 1 base, there was a span of 12 bases. CDR3 length: 15 amino acids. The CDR3: CASSLSGAQNTEAFF. The CDR3 DNA sequence: TGTGCCAGCAGTTTGTCGGGGGCCCAGAACACTGAAGCTTTCTTT.

The J gene is TRBJ2-3, the V gene TRBV20-1, with D perhaps matching TRBD2 (6 bases). The CDR3 has 12 residues. Germline CDR1 and CDR2: DFQATT and SNEGSKA (reference sequence). V gave up 6 bases and J gave up 6 bases, with 13 bases separating them. CDR3 region: CSAQGLGDTQYF. As DNA, the CDR3 is TGCAGTGCCCAGGGACTTGGGGATACGCAGTATTTT.

This clonotype was counted only a few times. The chain joins TRBV2 to TRBJ2-5; unclear D gene. V was cut by 2 bases and J by 10 bases, with 8 bases left in between. The CDR3 length is 11 residues. The germline V gene has CDR1 SNHLY and CDR2 FYNNEI. The CDR3 nucleotides read TGTGCCAGCAGTGAATTGGGCTTCCAGTACTTC. This translates into CASSELGFQYF.

This rearrangement joins TRBV28 to TRBJ1-2, with D unclear. Between the trimmed V and J ends, which lost 4 bases and 8 bases, there was a span of 14 bases. Germline CDR1 is MDHEN and CDR2 is SYDVKM. This CDR3 contains 13 residues. The CDR3 loop is CASSSTASRGYTF. CDR3 DNA sequence: TGTGCCAGCAGTTCGACTGCCTCCCGCGGCTACACCTTC.